This T cell receptor (beta chain) was sequenced during a study of vaccination and CD4 T cells after COVID-19. Trimming shortened V by 6 bases and J by 2 bases, and 9 bases separated the two germline ends. Germline-derived CDR1 and CDR2 are DFQATT and SNEGSKA (reference sequence). The CDR3 is 12 amino acids. Cultured CD4+ T cells had their DNA profiled by the Oncomine TCR Beta short-read assay. TCRdb re-called the PCR reads with MiXCR, one entry per CDR3 protein. The sample holds roughly 17,000 distinct CDR3 sequences; 52% are singletons and the top ten take roughly 3.7%. Treatment meaning: roughly ten-day PBMC culture with coronavirus spike peptide pools or control peptides (ViraFEST assay). Remarks on this clonotype: The target antigen is unknown.

This clonotype originated in a human donor who had recovered from COVID-19. Specimen: CD4+ T cells from blood, cultured in vitro, collected before SARS-CoV-2 vaccination. V and J are TRBV20-1 and TRBJ2-3; D gene ambiguous. This CDR3 is CSAKGITDTQYF. CDR3 DNA sequence: TGCAGTGCGAAGGGTATCACAGATACGCAGTATTTT.